The next 27 T cell receptor beta chains were all read from a single sample in a study of blood T cells in healthy people across ages. PCR was performed a second time for about 7 to 12 cycles using a sample-barcoded 5' primer and a J-beta primer mix. TCRdb reprocessed the 5' RACE reads with MiXCR, giving one entry per CDR3 protein. The sample yields roughly 720,000 distinct CDR3 sequences, 53% seen once. The sequencing sample was made of blood. The receptors originated from an elderly man in good health.

The V gene is TRBV9, the J gene TRBJ2-7; D unresolved. This CDR3 has 15 amino acids. Trimming took 2 bases from V and 7 from J, leaving 19 bases between them. Germline V gene lookup returns CDR1 SGDLS and CDR2 YYNGEE. CDR3 sequence (DNA): TGTGCCAGCAGCGTTGACCCGGGCCCCCTCGGGGAGCAGTACTTC. Translated, it gives CASSVDPGPLGEQYF. Combining the CDR3 with reference TRBV9 and TRBJ2-7 gives the whole variable domain DSGVTQTPKHLITATGQRVTLRCSPRSGDLSVYWYQQSLDQGLQFLIQYYNGEERAKGNILERFSAQQFPDLHSELNLSSLELGDSALYFCASSVDPGPLGEQYFGPGTRLTVT.

The DNA of the CDR3 is TGTGCCAGTAGTATACAAGCCCCGGGACAGTTCTACGAGCAGTACTTC. This sequence encodes CASSIQAPGQFYEQYF. The chain uses TRBV19 and TRBJ2-7; 7 nucleotides align to TRBD1. With V trimmed by 2 bases and J by 3 bases, 10 bases remained unmatched. Per the germline V gene, CDR1 is LNHDA and CDR2 is SQIVND (reference sequence). The CDR3 length is 16 residues. Using reference TRBV19 and TRBJ2-7 for the parts outside the CDR3, the full variable domain is DGGITQSPKYLFRKEGQNVTLSCEQNLNHDAMYWYRQDPGQGLRLIYYSQIVNDFQKGDIAEGYSVSREKKESFPLTVTSAQKNPTAFYLCASSIQAPGQFYEQYFGPGTRLTVT.

This clonotype was recorded only once. This chain uses TRBV5-1 with TRBJ2-7, with 10 bases matching TRBD2. Unmatched junction bases numbered 5, after V lost 4 bases and J lost 4 bases. Germline-derived CDR1 and CDR2 are SGHRS and YFSETQ. The CDR3 spans 14 residues. CDR3 in amino acids: CASSVLAGEYEQYF. The CDR3, as DNA: TGCGCCAGCAGCGTTCTAGCGGGAGAGTACGAGCAGTACTTC.

This sequence joins TRBV2 and TRBJ2-7; D not certain. In germline, CDR1 is SNHLY, CDR2 FYNNEI. The CDR3 totals 12 residues. V lost 8 bases and J lost 4, with 12 bases in between. CDR3 loop: CASLAETYEQYF. For the CDR3, the DNA is TGTGCCAGCTTGGCAGAAACTTACGAGCAGTACTTC.

The gene calls are TRBV18 and TRBJ2-4, with 9 positions matching TRBD1. The DNA end lines up better with TRBJ2-7; the J call may be wrong. The CDR3 loop spans 13 amino acids. Per germline, CDR1 KGHSH and CDR2 LQKENI. The chain's CDR3 is CASSPMDRGEQYF. The CDR3, as DNA: TGTGCCAGCTCACCAATGGACAGGGGCGAGCAGTACTTC.

The rearrangement uses TRBV20-1 and TRBJ2-7, with D maybe TRBD2 (6 bases). The CDR3 sequence is 13 residues long. Germline V gives CDR1 DFQATT, CDR2 SNEGSKA (reference sequence). V lost 3 bases and J lost 7, with 16 bases in between. In DNA form, the CDR3 reads TGCAGTGCTAGGACTAGTGTTCCGGATGAGCAGTACTTC. It translates to CSARTSVPDEQYF.

CDR3 in DNA: TGTGCCAGCAGTTCCCTACGAGGCGGCTATGGCTACACCTTC. Protein: CASSSLRGGYGYTF. This rearrangement joins TRBV12-3 or TRBV12-4 to TRBJ1-2; no clear D gene. There are 14 residues in the CDR3. The V and J ends lost 4 bases and 4 bases respectively, with 13 bases between them.

This clonotype was counted between two and nine times. The chain carries TRBV12-3 or TRBV12-4 and TRBJ2-3, with a weak D call TRBD2 (6 bases). V was cut by 6 bases and J by 0 bases, with 10 bases left in between. CDR3 length: 14 amino acids. The CDR3 sequence: CASRLGTSTDTQYF. DNA for the CDR3: TGTGCCAGCAGACTAGGGACTAGCACAGATACGCAGTATTTT.

This clonotype was picked up a small number of times. This chain uses TRBV7-3 with TRBJ2-5, with 8 bases that match TRBD2. Unmatched junction bases numbered 11, after V lost 0 bases and J lost 5 bases. CDR3 size: 17 residues. The germline CDR1 and CDR2 sequences are SGHTA and FQGTGA. The CDR3 coding sequence is TGTGCCAGCAGCTTAACGAGAAACGGGAGGGCCAGGGAGACCCAGTACTTC. Protein sequence: CASSLTRNGRARETQYF. Drawing the rest from reference TRBV7-3 and TRBJ2-5, the complete variable domain is GAGVSQTPSNKVTEKGKYVELRCDPISGHTALYWYRQSLGQGPEFLIYFQGTGAADDSGLPNDRFFAVRPEGSVSTLKIQRTERGDSAVYLCASSLTRNGRARETQYFGPGTRLLVL.

The J gene is TRBJ1-2, the V gene TRBV20-1; D call uncertain. Trimming left V 4 bases short and J 3 bases short, with 18 bases between. Germline V gene lookup returns CDR1 DFQATT and CDR2 SNEGSKA (reference sequence). This CDR3 is built from 15 residues. DNA of the CDR3: TGCAGTGCTAAGTTTGCAGGAGGTGTACACTATGGCTACACCTTC. It encodes CSAKFAGGVHYGYTF.

The V gene is TRBV20-1, the J gene TRBJ2-7; 15 bases line up with TRBD2. The J call is in doubt because the DNA end fits TRBJ2-4 better. In germline, CDR1 is DFQATT, CDR2 SNEGSKA (reference sequence). The CDR3 extends over 14 amino acids. The CDR3 loop is CSAGTSGRQVIQYF. The CDR3 DNA is TGCAGTGCCGGGACTAGCGGGAGGCAGGTCATTCAGTACTTC.

V usage is TRBV5-1 and J usage is TRBJ1-6; the match to TRBD1 covers 9 bases. V lost 4 bases and J lost 10; bases outside the gene matches: 9. CDR1 and CDR2 (germline): SGHRS, YFSETQ. CDR3 length equals 15 residues. This CDR3 is CASSLAGTGYSPLHF. In DNA, the CDR3 is TGCGCCAGCAGCCTAGCCGGGACAGGGTACTCACCCCTCCACTTT. Full variable domain (outside the CDR3, taken from reference TRBV5-1 and TRBJ1-6): KAGVTQTPRYLIKTRGQQVTLSCSPISGHRSVSWYQQTPGQGLQFLFEYFSETQRNKGNFPGRFSGRQFSNSRSEMNVSTLELGDSALYLCASSLAGTGYSPLHFGNGTRLTVT.

The chain joins TRBV3-1 to TRBJ1-2; D might be TRBD1 (6 bases). Trimming took 4 bases from V and 8 from J, leaving 32 bases between them. This CDR3 spans 19 amino acids. Germline V gene sequence: CDR1 LGHDT, CDR2 YNNKEL (reference sequence). CDR3 sequence: CASSLHPLLQGRELGGYTF. Here the CDR3 DNA reads TGTGCCAGCAGCCTCCATCCCCTCCTACAGGGTAGGGAGCTTGGAGGCTACACCTTC. Drawing the rest from reference TRBV3-1 and TRBJ1-2, the complete variable domain is DTAVSQTPKYLVTQMGNDKSIKCEQNLGHDTMYWYKQDSKKFLKIMFSYNNKELIINETVPNRFSPKSPDKAHLNLHINSLELGDSAVYFCASSLHPLLQGRELGGYTFGSGTRLTVV.

With regard to this clonotype: Since a much larger clone is just one base distant, this may be a read error. The CDR3 is CASGQGNGQQFF. For the CDR3, the DNA is TGTGCCAGCGGCCAAGGGAACGGTCAGCAGTTCTTC. The chain is built from TRBV12-3 or TRBV12-4 and TRBJ2-1; D not certain. The CDR3 extends over 12 amino acids. Deletions cut 8 bases from V and 11 bases from J, with 16 bases between.

The chain uses TRBV3-1 and TRBJ2-2, with D possibly TRBD2 on 6 matching bases. The CDR3 spans 15 residues. The V end was cut by 3 bases, the J end by 4 bases, with 12 bases between. CDR1 and CDR2 (germline): LGHDT, YNNKEL (reference sequence). The CDR3 here is CASSHGGAGTGELFF. CDR3 bases: TGTGCCAGCAGCCATGGGGGAGCGGGCACCGGGGAGCTGTTTTTT. Drawing the rest from reference TRBV3-1 and TRBJ2-2, the complete variable domain is DTAVSQTPKYLVTQMGNDKSIKCEQNLGHDTMYWYKQDSKKFLKIMFSYNNKELIINETVPNRFSPKSPDKAHLNLHINSLELGDSAVYFCASSHGGAGTGELFFGEGSRLTVL.

The V call is TRBV28, the J call TRBJ2-5; 8 positions match TRBD2. Germline CDR1 is MDHEN and CDR2 is SYDVKM. V shed 5 bases, J shed 1 base, and the junction held 6 bases outside the gene matches. The CDR3 is 15 amino acids. The CDR3 protein is CASSPRGGRQETQYF. The CDR3 region has the DNA TGTGCCAGCAGTCCTCGGGGGGGACGCCAAGAGACCCAGTACTTC.

This chain joins TRBV7-2 and TRBJ1-4, with D possibly matching TRBD1 (5 bases). The CDR3 length is 13 residues. Trimming removed 8 bases at V and 7 bases at J, with 14 bases between. Looked up from germline, CDR1 is SGHTA and CDR2 is FQGNSA. The CDR3 spells CASGRGGSEKLFF. In DNA form, the CDR3 reads TGTGCCAGCGGCCGGGGGGGAAGTGAAAAACTGTTTTTT.

V usage is TRBV3-1 and J usage is TRBJ2-4, with 7 bases fitting TRBD2. TRBJ2-7 matches the DNA end more closely, so the J call is doubtful. The CDR3 length is 14 residues. Germline-derived CDR1 and CDR2 are LGHDT and YNNKEL (reference sequence). The CDR3 sequence is CASSLGTNPYEQYF. Here the CDR3 DNA reads TGTGCCAGCAGCCTCGGGACTAACCCCTACGAGCAGTACTTC.

This chain links TRBV20-1 with TRBJ2-7, with 8 bases aligning to TRBD2. The germline CDR1 and CDR2 sequences are DFQATT and SNEGSKA (reference sequence). After removal of 0 bases from V and 6 bases from J, the junction contained 4 bases not matched to a gene. This CDR3 has 13 residues. Here the CDR3 DNA reads TGCAGTGCTAGAGATACCACTAGCGGCGAGCAGTACTTC. Translation: CSARDTTSGEQYF.

The chain is built from TRBV12-3 or TRBV12-4 and TRBJ2-7; the D gene could be TRBD1 or TRBD2 (5 bases each). The CDR3 extends over 13 amino acids. V lost 2 bases to trimming and J lost 6 bases, with 11 bases between them. CDR3 nucleotides: TGTGCCAGCAGTTTACTGGGGGAAGGCGAGCAGTACTTC. Its translation is CASSLLGEGEQYF.

For the CDR3, the DNA is TGCGCCAGCAGTGAAGGGACAGGGGGTGAGACCCAGTACTTC. Translation gives CASSEGTGGETQYF. This chain joins TRBV10-2 and TRBJ2-7, with 11 bases aligning to TRBD1. The DNA end is a closer match to TRBJ2-5, so the J assignment may be wrong. The CDR3 loop spans 14 amino acids. CDR1 is WSHSY and CDR2 is SAAADI in the germline V gene.

The V call is TRBV7-9, the J call TRBJ1-6, with D possibly being TRBD1 (6 bases). The ends were cut back, 5 bases at V and 5 bases at J, with 13 bases in the middle. The germline CDR1 and CDR2 sequences are SEHNR and FQNEAQ (reference sequence). This CDR3 is 15 amino acids long. The CDR3 reads CASSPRGSDNSPLHF. The CDR3 region has the DNA TGTGCCAGCAGCCCGAGGGGGAGCGATAATTCACCCCTCCACTTT.

The chain has TRBV12-3 or TRBV12-4 and TRBJ2-5; 8 nucleotides line up with TRBD1. The J call may be mistaken, given a closer DNA end match to TRBJ2-7. The CDR3 has 14 residues. The chain's CDR3 is CASSLTGDPYEQYF. CDR3 coding DNA: TGTGCCAGCAGCCTGACAGGGGACCCCTACGAGCAGTACTTC.

The gene calls are TRBV29-1 and TRBJ2-3; D remains unclear. Germline V gene sequence: CDR1 SQVTM, CDR2 ANQGSEA. Trimming cost V 2 bases and J 5 bases, with 5 bases left between them. This CDR3 comprises 11 residues. This CDR3 is CSVEFGDTQYF. In nucleotides, the CDR3 is TGCAGCGTTGAATTCGGAGATACGCAGTATTTT.

This clonotype showed up just a few times. J is TRBJ2-1 and V is TRBV12-3 or TRBV12-4, with 11 bases identical to TRBD1. V was pared by 5 bases and J by 6 bases, with 9 bases of the junction left unmatched. The CDR3 has 16 amino acids. CDR3 sequence (DNA): TGTGCCAGCAGTCGTCTAGCGGACAGGGGGCGCAATGAGCAGTTCTTC. This translates into CASSRLADRGRNEQFF.

The V call is TRBV5-1, the J call TRBJ2-5; 7 nucleotides align to TRBD2. Germline V gene data show CDR1 as SGHRS and CDR2 as YFSETQ. The CDR3 has 15 amino acids. V shed 2 bases and J 7 bases; nucleotides not matched to a gene: 11. Written as DNA, the CDR3 is TGCGCCAGCAGCTTCGGGCGGCTAGCGGAAGGGACCCAGTACTTC. This encodes CASSFGRLAEGTQYF.

This chain connects TRBV7-2 to TRBJ2-1; D gene uncertain. This CDR3 region has 14 residues. CDR1 is SGHTA and CDR2 is FQGNSA in the germline V gene. Trimming stripped 5 bases from V and 6 bases from J, with 14 bases between. The CDR3 spells CASSPPTDCNEQFF. CDR3 bases: TGTGCCAGCAGCCCCCCGACTGACTGCAATGAGCAGTTCTTC.